One and the same sample provided the 8 T cell receptor beta chains below, sequenced in a study of response to subunit inactivated influenza vaccine. TCRdb ran MiXCR on the RT-PCR reads and lists one entry per CDR3 protein. The table has a few hundred thousand distinct CDR3 sequences, around 9.9% seen once. Source: PBMCs from blood, taken 40 to 50 days after vaccination. The origin of the receptors is a man aged 50-60 years who received an inactivated influenza vaccine.

Many counts were recorded for this clonotype. A read error may produce the germline difference seen at one junction end. The chain combines TRBV29-1 with TRBJ2-1; D might be TRBD1 (6 bases). In germline, CDR1 is SQVTM, CDR2 ANQGSEA. The CDR3 covers 14 residues. In DNA, the CDR3 is TGCAGCGTAGAAGGGACATACCCCCCGAATGAGCAGTTCTTC. As protein: CSVEGTYPPNEQFF.

The chain couples TRBV5-6 to TRBJ2-1, with TRBD2 matching over 11 bases. The trim removed 2 bases at V and 7 bases at J, leaving 14 bases unmatched. The length of the CDR3 is 18 residues. CDR1 and CDR2 (germline): SGHDT, YYEEEE. CDR3 coding DNA: TGTGCCAGCAGCTTAGGCCCGACTAGCGGGATTTGGTTGAATGAGCAGTTCTTC. This gives the protein CASSLGPTSGIWLNEQFF.

The J gene is TRBJ2-2, the V gene TRBV5-1; 7 bases are a match to TRBD1. This CDR3 comprises 14 residues. The germline CDR1 and CDR2 sequences are SGHRS and YFSETQ. V lost 4 bases and J lost 6; bases outside the gene matches: 6. The CDR3 DNA reads as TGCGCCAGCAGCCCACAGGGGAGCCCCGGGGAGCTGTTTTTT. It encodes CASSPQGSPGELFF.

This clonotype appeared many times. This chain connects TRBV29-1 to TRBJ2-1, with TRBD2 as a possible D gene (6 bases). The CDR3 runs 12 residues. Trimming pared 6 bases from V and 5 bases from J, leaving 11 bases between. Germline CDR1 is SQVTM and CDR2 is ANQGSEA. The CDR3 sequence is CSVLLANNEQFF. The CDR3, as DNA: TGCAGCGTCTTACTAGCCAACAATGAGCAGTTCTTC.

This clonotype has at least ten counts. The chain links TRBV24-1 to TRBJ2-1; 13 nucleotides match TRBD2. The length of the CDR3 is 17 residues. Germline assignment: CDR1 KGHDR and CDR2 SFDVKD. After removal of 5 bases from V and 7 bases from J, the junction contained 10 bases not matched to a gene. CDR3 amino acids: CATSGTRTSGGRNEQFF. The CDR3 nucleotides read TGTGCCACCAGTGGTACTCGGACTAGCGGGGGACGAAATGAGCAGTTCTTC.

This clonotype was detected ten times or more. This sequence joins TRBV7-9 and TRBJ2-7; D remains ambiguous. The germline V gene has CDR1 SEHNR and CDR2 FQNEAQ (reference sequence). The V end lost 2 bases, the J end lost 0 bases, and 8 bases lay between the germline ends. CDR3 length equals 14 residues. The CDR3 coding sequence is TGTGCCAGCAGCTTACGCGGAACCTCCTACGAGCAGTACTTC. Translating it yields CASSLRGTSYEQYF.

This clonotype was observed once. The V gene is TRBV5-1, the J gene TRBJ2-7; 9 bases match TRBD2. V lost 1 base, J lost 2 bases, and 7 bases stayed unmatched. Per germline, CDR1 SGHRS and CDR2 YFSETQ. The CDR3 is made up of 16 amino acids. The CDR3 DNA follows: TGCGCCAGCAGCTTGTCGAGCGGGGGGATCGCCTACGAGCAGTACTTC. Translating it yields CASSLSSGGIAYEQYF.

J is TRBJ2-1 and V is TRBV30, with TRBD2 identical over 8 bases. Trimming removed 2 bases from V and 2 bases from J; junction bases left unmatched: 2. The CDR3 spans 14 residues. Germline CDR1 GTSNPN, CDR2 SVGIG (reference sequence). This chain's CDR3 is CAWSTGGTYNEQFF. The CDR3, as DNA: TGTGCCTGGAGTACGGGGGGGACCTACAATGAGCAGTTCTTC.